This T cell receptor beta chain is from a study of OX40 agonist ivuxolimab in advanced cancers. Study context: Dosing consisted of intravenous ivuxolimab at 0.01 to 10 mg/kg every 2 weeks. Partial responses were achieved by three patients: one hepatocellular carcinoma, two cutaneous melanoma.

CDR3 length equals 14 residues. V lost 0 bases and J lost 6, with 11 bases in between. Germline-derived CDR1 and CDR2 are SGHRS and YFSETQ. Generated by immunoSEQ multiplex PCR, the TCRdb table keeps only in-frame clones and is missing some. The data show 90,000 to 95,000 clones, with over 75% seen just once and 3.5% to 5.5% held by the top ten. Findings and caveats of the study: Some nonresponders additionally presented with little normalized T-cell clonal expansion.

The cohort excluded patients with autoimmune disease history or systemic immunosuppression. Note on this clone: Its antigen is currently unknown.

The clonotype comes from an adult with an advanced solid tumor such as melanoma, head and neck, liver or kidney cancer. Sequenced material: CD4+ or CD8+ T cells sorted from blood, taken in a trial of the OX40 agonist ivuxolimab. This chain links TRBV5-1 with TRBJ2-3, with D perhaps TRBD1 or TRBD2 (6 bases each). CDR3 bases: TGCGCCAGCAGCTTGGAGGGGGGCTTGGATACGCAGTATTTT. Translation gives CASSLEGGLDTQYF.